The clone carrying this TCR beta chain is labeled medium-sized (0.01 to 0.1%) based on frequency. The antigen is unknown. Some 38,000 genome equivalents of blood DNA were amplified for TRB. The CDR3 has 14 amino acids. CDR1 is ENHRY and CDR2 is SYGVKD in the germline V gene. Multiplex touch-down PCR amplified TRB using TRB-A and TRB-B pools in one tube. From the multiplex PCR reads, TCRdb lists one entry per CDR3 protein and no DNA. This repertoire includes around 2,000 distinct CDR3 sequences. The source of the sample is a study of T cell clusters in autoimmune cytopenias. Findings of the study overall: Primary autoimmune cytopenia patients appeared to lack physiological T cell clusters present in healthy donors. TRB repertoire shifts in secondary cytopenia and chronic lymphocytic leukemia mostly reflected lymphoma, not autoimmunity.

The sample taken for sequencing was peripheral blood. This receptor was taken from a human donor with an autoimmune cytopenia, with autoimmune hepatitis or in good health (not recorded which). This chain links TRBV10-3 with TRBJ2-3; no DNA is available, so the TRBD2 call from TCRdb remains unchecked. CDR3 residues: CAITAAGATDTQYF.